Listed here is a single T cell receptor (beta chain). These data originate in a study of blood T cell repertoires in COVID-19. Study-level background: The samples span acute and convalescent COVID-19 from the United States, Italy and Spain. In each case, the material was cDNA or gDNA derived from T cells, B-cell-depleted T cells, or PBMCs.

As handled by the study authors: Reference gene primer amplification yielded estimated nucleated cell counts. Assay used: immunoSEQ multiplex PCR; TCRdb lists only in-frame clones, some missing. The V and J calls and clone size come from that table; D and trimming were worked out from the DNA. Here the sample spans about 140,000 clones, roughly nine tenths being singletons. With 2 bases removed from V and 0 bases from J, the gap between germline ends came to 13 bases. The CDR3 runs to 16 residues. CDR1 is MNHNS, CDR2 SASEGT, per germline. The chain recombines TRBV6-1 with TRBJ1-1; possibly TRBD1 for D (6 bases). Sequencing was carried out using peripheral blood. The source of this sequence is a human donor in a cohort sampled during active COVID-19. Here the CDR3 DNA reads TGTGCCAGCAGTGAATTGAGGGGGACATTGAACACTGAAGCTTTCTTT. The encoded protein is CASSELRGTLNTEAFF.